The 2 T cell receptor beta chains reported below all come from one sample, sequenced in a study of regulatory T cells in long-lasting Graves disease. Time point: newly diagnosed GD, antithyroid drugs for less than 3 months. Scientists built the TCR library using RNA that was extracted from PBMCs. Researchers made TCR beta libraries by using iRepertoire HTBI primers and running Arm-PCR on CDR3 regions. Via MiXCR, TCRdb re-called the multiplex PCR reads, giving one row per CDR3 protein. The sample has some 250,000 distinct CDR3 sequences, around 19% seen once. The sample in question was peripheral blood mononuclear cells (PBMCs), obtained at new diagnosis, from a patient treated with antithyroid drugs. These receptors were taken from a female donor with Graves disease.

DNA for the CDR3: TGTGCCAGCAGCACGGAGCCGGACACCGGGGAGCTGTTTTTT. Its protein is CASSTEPDTGELFF. The rearrangement uses TRBV28 and TRBJ2-2; D is unclear. Germline values: CDR1 MDHEN, CDR2 SYDVKM. CDR3 size: 14 residues. V was shortened by 6 bases and J by 3 bases, with 11 bases between the two germline ends.

This clonotype was recorded at least ten times. The rearrangement uses TRBV10-3 and TRBJ2-3; the match to TRBD1 covers 9 bases. The trim removed 6 bases at V and 0 bases at J, leaving 10 bases unmatched. In germline, CDR1 is ENHRY, CDR2 SYGVKD. The length of the CDR3 is 17 residues. The CDR3 DNA is TGTGCCATCAGACTCGGACAGGGGACTTATAGCACAGATACGCAGTATTTT. Translating it yields CAIRLGQGTYSTDTQYF.